This section outlines one T cell receptor beta chain sequence together with its context. The data belong to a study of blood T cell repertoires in COVID-19. Background on the study: Sites across the United States, Italy and Spain contributed samples from acute and convalescent COVID-19. PBMCs, B-cell-depleted T cells, or T cells provided the cDNA or gDNA that made up the material.

In the authors' methods: Estimation of nucleated cell counts relied on the amplification of reference gene primers. TCRdb's table, derived via immunoSEQ multiplex PCR, lists solely in-frame clones and lacks some. V, J and clone size are those of that table, while D and trimming were read from the DNA. The sample has about 200,000 clones, roughly 88% seen once. Germline V gene sequence: CDR1 SGHAT, CDR2 FQNNGV. There are 14 residues in the CDR3. Losses at the gene ends were 5 bases for V and 7 bases for J; bases not matched to a gene: 8. This chain joins TRBV11-2 and TRBJ2-1, with TRBD2 matching 7 bases. The sequence derives from a human donor with active or convalescent COVID-19. The donor label of this sample is uncertain. Sequencing input: peripheral blood. The CDR3 bases are TGTGCCAGCAGCAGCTTCACTAGCGTGAATGAGCAGTTCTTC. Amino acid sequence: CASSSFTSVNEQFF.